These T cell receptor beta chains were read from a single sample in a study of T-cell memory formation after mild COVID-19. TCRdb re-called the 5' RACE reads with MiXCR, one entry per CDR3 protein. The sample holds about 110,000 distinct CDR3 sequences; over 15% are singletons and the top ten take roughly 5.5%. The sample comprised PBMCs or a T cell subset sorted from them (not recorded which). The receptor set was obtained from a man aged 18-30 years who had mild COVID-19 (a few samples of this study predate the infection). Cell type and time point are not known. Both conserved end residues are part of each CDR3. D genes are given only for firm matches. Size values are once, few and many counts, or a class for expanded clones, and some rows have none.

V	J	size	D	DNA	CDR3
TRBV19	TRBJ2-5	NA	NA	TGTGCCAGTAGTCGGGGGCCGGGGTTCCAAGAGACCCAGTACTTC	CASSRGPGFQETQYF
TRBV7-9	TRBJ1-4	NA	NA	TGTGCCAGCAGCCCGTGGACAGTGGCGACAACTAATGAAAAACTGTTTTTT	CASSPWTVATTNEKLFF
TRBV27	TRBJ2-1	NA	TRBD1	TGTGCCAGCAGTCCCATCCGGGACAGGAAATTCAATGAGCAGTTCTTC	CASSPIRDRKFNEQFF
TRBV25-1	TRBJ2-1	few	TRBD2	TGTGCCAGCAGTGAAGGCGGGGGGAATGAGCAGTTCTTC	CASSEGGGNEQFF
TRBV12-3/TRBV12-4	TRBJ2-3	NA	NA	TGTTCCAGCACTAACCCGGAGCGGGGCACAGATACGCAGTATTTT	CSSTNPERGTDTQYF
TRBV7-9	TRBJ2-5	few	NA	TGTGCCAGCAGCTTATATGGTCTAGCACAAGAGACCCAGTACTTC	CASSLYGLAQETQYF
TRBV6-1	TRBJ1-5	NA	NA	TGTGCCAGCAGCCTGGGGATAACGGTCGGCAATCAGCCCCAGCATTTT	CASSLGITVGNQPQHF
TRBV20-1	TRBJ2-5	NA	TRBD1	TGCAGTGCTCTCCCCGGCGGACAGGGTGGGGAGACCCAGTACTTC	CSALPGGQGGETQYF
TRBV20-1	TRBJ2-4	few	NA	TGCAGTGCTCCACCCGGGGGACTAGCCAAAAACATTCAGTACTTC	CSAPPGGLAKNIQYF
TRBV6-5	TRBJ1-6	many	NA	TGTGCCAGCAGTTACGGGGGTTTGAAGGATTATAATTCACCCCTCCACTTT	CASSYGGLKDYNSPLHF
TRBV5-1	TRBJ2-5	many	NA	TGCGCCAGCACGGGGGACACCCAAGAGACCCAGTACTTC	CASTGDTQETQYF
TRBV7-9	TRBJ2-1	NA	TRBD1	TGTGCCAGCAGCTTAAGGGACAGCCACAATGAGCAGTTCTTC	CASSLRDSHNEQFF
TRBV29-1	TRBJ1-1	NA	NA	TGCAGCGTTGATCGGGGGGCCAACCATGTCGGAGCTTTCTTT	CSVDRGANHVGAFF
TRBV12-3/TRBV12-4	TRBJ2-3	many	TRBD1	TGTGCCAGCACCAGACGACAGGGCACTACAGATACGCAGTATTTT	CASTRRQGTTDTQYF
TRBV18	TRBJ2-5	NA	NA	TGTGCCAGCTCACCAGACCCCTCAGCAGAGACCCAGTACTTC	CASSPDPSAETQYF
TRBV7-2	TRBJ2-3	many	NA	TGTGCCAGCAGCGCAGGGGATACGCAGTATTTT	CASSAGDTQYF
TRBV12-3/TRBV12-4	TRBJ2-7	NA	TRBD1	TGTGCCAGCAGTAACACGACAGGGGTCGTCGAGCAGTACTTC	CASSNTTGVVEQYF
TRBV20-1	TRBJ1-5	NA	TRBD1	TGCAGTGCTACAGGGGGCGGGGGGAATCAGCCCCAGCATTTT	CSATGGGGNQPQHF
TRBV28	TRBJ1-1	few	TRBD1	TGTGCCAGCAGTACCCCCGGGACAGGGAGCACTGAAGCTTTCTTT	CASSTPGTGSTEAFF
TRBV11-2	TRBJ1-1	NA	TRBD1	TGTGCCAGCAGCTTAACGCAGGGGGGCTCTAGGGCTCCTGCTTTCTTT	CASSLTQGGSRAPAFF
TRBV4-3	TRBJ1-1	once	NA	TGCGCCAGCAGCCAAGGTTCTACCTTCTTTGGACAGGAAGCTTTCTTT	CASSQGSTFFGQEAFF
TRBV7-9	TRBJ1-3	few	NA	TGTGCCAGCAGCTTTGGGCAGGGGAACACCATATATTTT	CASSFGQGNTIYF
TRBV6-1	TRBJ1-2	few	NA	TGTGCCAGCAGTGAAGCGGTATGGGACTATGGCTACACCTTC	CASSEAVWDYGYTF
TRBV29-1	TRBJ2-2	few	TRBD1	TGCAGCGTCGGGCAGGGGGCCGGGGAGCTGTTTTTT	CSVGQGAGELFF
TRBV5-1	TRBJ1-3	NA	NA	TGCGCCAGCAGCAGTCAGGGCCTCTCTGGAAACACCATATATTTT	CASSSQGLSGNTIYF
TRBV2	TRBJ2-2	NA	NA	TGTGCCAGCAGTTTCGACGGGGGCCCGACCGGGGAGCTGTTTTTT	CASSFDGGPTGELFF
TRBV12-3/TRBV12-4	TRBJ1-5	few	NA	TGTGCCAGCAGTTTACAGAGTCAGCCCCAGCATTTT	CASSLQSQPQHF
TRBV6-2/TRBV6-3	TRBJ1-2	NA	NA	TGTGCCAGCGTAATAGGACACTTAAACTATGGCTACACCTTC	CASVIGHLNYGYTF